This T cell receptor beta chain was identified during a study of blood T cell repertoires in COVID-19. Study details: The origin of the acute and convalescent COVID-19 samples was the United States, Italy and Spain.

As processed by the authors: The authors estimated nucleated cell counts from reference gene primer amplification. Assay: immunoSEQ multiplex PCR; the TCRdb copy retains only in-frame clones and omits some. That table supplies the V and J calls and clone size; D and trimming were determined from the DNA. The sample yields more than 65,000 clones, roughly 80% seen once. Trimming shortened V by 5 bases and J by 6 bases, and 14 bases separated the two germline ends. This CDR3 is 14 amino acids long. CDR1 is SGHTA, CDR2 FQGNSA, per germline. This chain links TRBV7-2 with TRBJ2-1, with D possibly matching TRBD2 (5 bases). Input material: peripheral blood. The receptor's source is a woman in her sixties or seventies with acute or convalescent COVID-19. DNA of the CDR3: TGTGCCAGCAGCAAGCTCCTAGCAACCAATGAGCAGTTCTTC. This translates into CASSKLLATNEQFF.